These 29 T cell receptor beta chains originate from one sample sequenced in a study of cytomegalovirus exposure and HLA in healthy donors. The repertoire was sequenced with immunoSEQ multiplex PCR; TCRdb's copy has only in-frame clones and lacks some. This table holds around 100,000 clones, 85% found once. The material sequenced was PBMCs. These receptor sequences come from a man younger than 30 in good health and CMV-seropositive.

The V call is TRBV28, the J call TRBJ2-2, with TRBD1 matching 8 bases. From germline, CDR1 is MDHEN and CDR2 SYDVKM. The CDR3 is made up of 14 amino acids. V shed 4 bases and J 5 bases; nucleotides not matched to a gene: 3. The CDR3 loop is CASSWNRGTGELFF. The CDR3 coding sequence is TGTGCCAGCAGTTGGAACAGGGGGACCGGGGAGCTGTTTTTT.

This clone was observed at least ten times. The chain couples TRBV19 to TRBJ2-7; 10 bases line up with TRBD2. Losses at the gene ends were 5 bases for V and 1 base for J; bases not matched to a gene: 5. Germline-derived CDR1 and CDR2 are LNHDA and SQIVND (reference sequence). The CDR3 is made up of 15 amino acids. Written as DNA, the CDR3 is TGTGCCAGTAGTCCATGGACTAGCGGTTCCTACGAGCAGTACTTC. This sequence encodes CASSPWTSGSYEQYF.

The chain uses TRBV28 and TRBJ2-7, with TRBD2 matching over 9 bases. J was trimmed by 3 bases and V by 3 bases; bases with no gene match: 3. Per the germline V gene, CDR1 is MDHEN and CDR2 is SYDVKM. The CDR3 is 14 residues long. Written as DNA, the CDR3 is TGTGCCAGCAGTTTTGGAGCGGGAGGCTACGAGCAGTACGTC. This gives the protein CASSFGAGGYEQYV.

This rearrangement joins TRBV27 to TRBJ2-3, with 8 bases fitting TRBD1. The junction had 5 bases not matched to a gene; V was cut back by 5 bases and J by 1 base. Germline V gene lookup returns CDR1 MNHEY and CDR2 SMNVEV (reference sequence). The CDR3 loop spans 15 amino acids. This CDR3 reads CASSHRGSGTDTQYF. The CDR3 nucleotides are TGTGCCAGCAGTCACAGGGGGAGCGGCACAGATACGCAGTATTTT.

The chain carries TRBV7-3 and TRBJ2-2; possible D gene TRBD2, 6 bases. The germline V gene encodes CDR1 SGHTA and CDR2 FQGTGA. The CDR3 has 16 amino acids. V was shortened by 5 bases and J by 3 bases, with 16 bases between the two germline ends. In DNA, the CDR3 is TGTGCCAGCAGCCGGACCGGGACTCCCTACACCGGGGAGCTGTTTTTT. This sequence encodes CASSRTGTPYTGELFF.

This clone was detected a few times. The chain is built from TRBV6-6 and TRBJ1-3; TRBD1 aligns across 7 bases. With 2 bases clipped from V and 0 bases from J, the junction kept 4 bases outside the gene matches. Germline V gives CDR1 MNHNY, CDR2 SVGAGI (reference sequence). There are 16 residues in the CDR3. In DNA, the CDR3 is TGTGCCAGCAGTTACCTGGACAGGTCCTCTGGAAACACCATATATTTT. Translation gives CASSYLDRSSGNTIYF.

The J gene is TRBJ2-3, the V gene TRBV6-1; D gene ambiguous. CDR1 and CDR2 from the germline V gene are MNHNS and SASEGT. Deletions cut 1 base from V and 0 bases from J, with 5 bases between. This CDR3 comprises 14 residues. CDR3 nucleotide sequence: TGTGCCAGCAGTGAAGGGGCTAGCACAGATACGCAGTATTTT. Protein: CASSEGASTDTQYF.

The gene calls are TRBV7-9 and TRBJ1-4; D is uncertain. CDR3 length: 18 amino acids. The V gene lost 4 bases and the J gene lost 2 bases, with 20 bases spanning the gap. From germline, CDR1 is SEHNR and CDR2 FQNEAQ (reference sequence). In DNA form, the CDR3 reads TGTGCCAGCAGCTCCCCCTTGAGTAATAGCGGCACTAATGAAAAACTGTTTTTT. This encodes CASSSPLSNSGTNEKLFF.

V gene TRBV29-1 combines with J gene TRBJ1-1; D may be TRBD1 (5 bases). The V end was cut by 2 bases, the J end by 6 bases, with 16 bases between. The length of the CDR3 is 14 residues. Germline loops: CDR1 SQVTM, CDR2 ANQGSEA. CDR3 nucleotides: TGCAGCGTTGAATTGCCAGGAGGGGTATCTGAAGCTTTCTTT. This encodes CSVELPGGVSEAFF.

CDR3: CASSPQRDNQPQHF. CDR3 nucleotides: TGTGCCAGCTCACCCCAGCGCGACAATCAGCCCCAGCATTTT. The chain links TRBV18 to TRBJ1-5; D is uncertain. CDR3 length equals 14 residues. Germline V CDR1 and CDR2: KGHSH, LQKENI. Trimming took 3 bases from V and 3 from J, leaving 9 bases between them.

CDR3 protein: CASSVEAGSTGDEQFF. The CDR3 DNA reads as TGTGCCAGCAGCGTAGAGGCGGGATCTACGGGCGATGAGCAGTTCTTC. The rearrangement uses TRBV9 and TRBJ2-1; perhaps TRBD2 as D (6 bases). The CDR3 runs to 16 residues. Trimming removed 0 bases at V and 8 bases at J, with 18 bases between. Germline loops: CDR1 SGDLS, CDR2 YYNGEE.

This clone was seen a few times. The same CDR3 also results from other DNA sequences found in this sample. This chain links TRBV15 with TRBJ2-2; no clear D. The germline V gene encodes CDR1 LNHNV and CDR2 YYDKDF (reference sequence). The V end was cut by 0 bases, the J end by 6 bases, with 8 bases between. The CDR3 loop spans 14 amino acids. The CDR3 here is CATSRDRGPGELFF. The CDR3, as DNA: TGTGCCACCAGCAGAGATCGAGGCCCCGGGGAGCTGTTTTTT.

V usage is TRBV10-3 and J usage is TRBJ2-7, with D perhaps TRBD2 (6 bases). CDR1 is ENHRY, CDR2 SYGVKD, per germline. The CDR3 has 13 amino acids. V was pared by 2 bases and J by 9 bases, with 14 bases between. The CDR3 nucleotides are TGTGCCATCAGTGAGGAGGAGGGCTTCGTGCAGTACTTC. It specifies CAISEEEGFVQYF.

The J gene is TRBJ2-1, the V gene TRBV10-2; D remains unclear. The CDR3 spans 11 residues. CDR1 and CDR2 (germline): WSHSY, SAAADI. V was trimmed by 6 bases and J by 4 bases, leaving 4 bases between them. For the CDR3, the DNA is TGCGCCAGCAGGGCTTACAATGAGCAGTTCTTC. Encoded protein: CASRAYNEQFF.

The rearrangement uses TRBV5-1 and TRBJ2-5; tentative D call: TRBD1 (6 bases). CDR3 size: 13 residues. Germline CDR1 reads SGHRS; CDR2 reads YFSETQ. V was pared by 5 bases and J by 5 bases, with 13 bases between. CDR3 residues: CASRIQGMETQYF. Here the CDR3 DNA reads TGCGCCAGCAGAATACAGGGTATGGAGACCCAGTACTTC. The full variable domain, completed using reference TRBV5-1 and TRBJ2-5, is KAGVTQTPRYLIKTRGQQVTLSCSPISGHRSVSWYQQTPGQGLQFLFEYFSETQRNKGNFPGRFSGRQFSNSRSEMNVSTLELGDSALYLCASRIQGMETQYFGPGTRLLVL.

The chain carries TRBV7-9 and TRBJ2-2; no clear D gene. V lost 6 bases and J 7 bases, leaving 18 bases between the germline ends. Germline CDR1 and CDR2: SEHNR and FQNEAQ (reference sequence). The CDR3 extends over 15 amino acids. The CDR3 bases are TGTGCCAGCAGTTCCGTACCTAGGAATAACGGGGAGCTGTTTTTT. Translation gives CASSSVPRNNGELFF.

The DNA of the CDR3 is TGTGCCTGGGAAGGAGGGGTAGGTTTCACTGAAGCTTTCTTT. This gives the protein CAWEGGVGFTEAFF. The chain carries TRBV30 and TRBJ1-1, with a weak D call TRBD1 (5 bases). With 5 bases removed from V and 4 bases from J, the gap between germline ends came to 17 bases. The CDR3 length is 14 residues. Germline CDR1 reads GTSNPN; CDR2 reads SVGIG (reference sequence). Full variable domain (remainder filled in from reference TRBV30 and TRBJ1-1): SQTIHQWPATLVQPVGSPLSLECTVEGTSNPNLYWYRQAAGRGLQLLFYSVGIGQISSEVPQNLSASRPQDRQFILSSKKLLLSDSGFYLCAWEGGVGFTEAFFGQGTRLTVV.

This chain joins TRBV7-9 and TRBJ2-3; D gene ambiguous. The CDR3 runs to 18 residues. Deletions cut 6 bases from V and 0 bases from J, with 22 bases between. Looked up from germline, CDR1 is SEHNR and CDR2 is FQNEAQ (reference sequence). CDR3 nucleotides: TGTGCCAGCAGTCCCATCTTGTCGCCAATACAGAGCACAGATACGCAGTATTTT. Translated, it gives CASSPILSPIQSTDTQYF.

This clone was found once. V and J are TRBV5-5 and TRBJ1-5; D not resolved. The CDR3 consists of 12 residues. Germline loops: CDR1 SGHKS, CDR2 YYEKEE (reference sequence). Trimming removed 0 bases from V and 12 bases from J, with 10 bases in between. The CDR3 DNA is TGTGCCAGCAGCTTGGCCGGCGGTCGCCAGCATTTT. Its protein is CASSLAGGRQHF.

This sequence joins TRBV11-1 and TRBJ2-7, with D possibly matching TRBD2 (6 bases). V lost 1 base to trimming and J lost 2 bases, with 18 bases between them. The CDR3 covers 17 residues. Germline CDR1 and CDR2: SGHAT and FQDESV (reference sequence). CDR3 region: CASSLGRGYPGPYEQYF. CDR3 nucleotide sequence: TGTGCCAGCAGCTTAGGGCGGGGTTACCCCGGACCCTACGAGCAGTACTTC.

Of note for this clone: A much larger clonotype is one base distant, so this may be a read error. Other DNA sequences from this sample encode an identical CDR3 as well. The rearrangement joins TRBV5-8 to TRBJ2-5; 11 nucleotides match TRBD2. CDR1 and CDR2 from the germline V gene are SGHTS and YDEGEE. V was pared by 2 bases and J by 4 bases, with 4 bases of the junction left unmatched. This CDR3 spans 15 amino acids. The CDR3 region is CASSFLAGGRETQYF. In nucleotides, the CDR3 is TGTGCCAGCAGCTTTCTAGCGGGAGGAAGAGAGACCCAGTACTTC.

V usage is TRBV7-9 and J usage is TRBJ2-5, with TRBD1 matching 9 bases. The CDR3 totals 17 residues. The V gene end was trimmed by 3 bases and the J gene end by 4 bases; junction bases not matched to a gene: 12. Germline values: CDR1 SEHNR, CDR2 FQNEAQ (reference sequence). The CDR3 region is CASSFLSTGGIGETQYF. As DNA, the CDR3 is TGTGCCAGCAGCTTTCTATCGACAGGGGGGATAGGAGAGACCCAGTACTTC.

V usage is TRBV2 and J usage is TRBJ2-1; no definite D call. The CDR3 has 14 amino acids. V lost 7 bases, J lost 6 bases, and 16 bases lay in between. Looked up from germline, CDR1 is SNHLY and CDR2 is FYNNEI. CDR3 in DNA: TGTGCCAGCACAGAACCAGTTCGTCCCAATGAGCAGTTCTTC. Translating it yields CASTEPVRPNEQFF.

V and J are TRBV4-1 and TRBJ1-4; the match to TRBD1 covers 10 bases. Per germline, CDR1 MGHRA and CDR2 YSYEKL. J lost 8 bases, V lost 0 bases, and 6 bases had no gene match. The CDR3 loop spans 16 amino acids. CDR3 sequence (DNA): TGCGCCAGCAGCCAAGATGGGGGACAGGGGAGCGAAAAACTGTTTTTT. Its protein is CASSQDGGQGSEKLFF.

The chain uses TRBV7-9 and TRBJ2-7; TRBD2 is a possible D gene (5 bases). Germline loops: CDR1 SEHNR, CDR2 FQNEAQ (reference sequence). This CDR3 contains 13 residues. V was trimmed by 5 bases and J by 3 bases, leaving 11 bases between them. The CDR3 loop reads CASSGGWDYEQYF. DNA for the CDR3: TGTGCCAGCAGCGGAGGCTGGGACTACGAGCAGTACTTC. Full variable domain (missing parts from reference TRBV7-9 and TRBJ2-7): DTGVSQNPRHKITKRGQNVTFRCDPISEHNRLYWYRQTLGQGPEFLTYFQNEAQLEKSRLLSDRFSAERPKGSFSTLEIQRTEQGDSAMYLCASSGGWDYEQYFGPGTRLTVT.

J is TRBJ2-3 and V is TRBV5-1; 7 nucleotides agree with TRBD1. Germline lookup yields CDR1 SGHRS and CDR2 YFSETQ. The length of the CDR3 is 17 residues. V dropped 1 base and J dropped 2; count of bases not matched to a gene: 10. CDR3 nucleotide sequence: TGCGCCAGCAGCTTGTCTGCCGTCACAGGGGCCACAGATACGCAGTATTTT. The encoded protein is CASSLSAVTGATDTQYF.

J is TRBJ2-7 and V is TRBV2; D unclear. The germline V and J ends were trimmed by 4 bases and 0 bases, with 10 bases remaining between them. The germline V gene encodes CDR1 SNHLY and CDR2 FYNNEI. This CDR3 spans 14 amino acids. The DNA of the CDR3 is TGTGCCAGCAGTGCCACAGAGAGCTCCTACGAGCAGTACGTC. Its protein product is CASSATESSYEQYV.

The chain has TRBV29-1 and TRBJ2-5; 8 bases are shared with TRBD1. Looked up from germline, CDR1 is SQVTM and CDR2 is ANQGSEA. This CDR3 region has 14 residues. V lost 3 bases and J lost 5; bases outside the gene matches: 8. Here the CDR3 DNA reads TGCAGCGTTGATGTCGCGACAGGGGCTGAGACCCAGTACTTC. Protein product: CSVDVATGAETQYF.

This rearrangement joins TRBV5-6 to TRBJ2-5; D call uncertain. CDR1 is SGHDT and CDR2 is YYEEEE in the germline V gene. Trimming left V 0 bases short and J 3 bases short, with 9 bases between. CDR3 length: 14 residues. The CDR3 sequence: CASSLDLRKETQYF. CDR3 nucleotide sequence: TGTGCCAGCAGCTTGGATCTGAGAAAAGAGACCCAGTACTTC.